Given below is one T cell receptor beta chain in context. Its antigen is unknown. From the reads, TCRdb called clonotypes with MiXCR, one entry per CDR3 protein. The table has about 830,000 distinct CDR3 sequences, about 31% seen once. The V end was cut by 2 bases, the J end by 3 bases, with 11 bases between. There are 14 residues in the CDR3. Germline loops: CDR1 SGHKS, CDR2 YYEKEE (reference sequence). This sample was taken from a study of T cell repertoires in cytomegalovirus infection. J is TRBJ1-1 and V is TRBV5-5, with a tentative D call TRBD1 (6 bases). The source of this sequence is a human donor in good health (CMV status not recorded). Some clones in this sample may be carry-over from other donors' samples. Sequencing used cultured CD8+ T cells from PBMCs, obtained from culture after CMV antigen stimulation. The CDR3 reads CASSFGTGHTEAFF. CDR3 nucleotide sequence: TGTGCCAGCAGCTTTGGTACAGGGCACACTGAAGCTTTCTTT.